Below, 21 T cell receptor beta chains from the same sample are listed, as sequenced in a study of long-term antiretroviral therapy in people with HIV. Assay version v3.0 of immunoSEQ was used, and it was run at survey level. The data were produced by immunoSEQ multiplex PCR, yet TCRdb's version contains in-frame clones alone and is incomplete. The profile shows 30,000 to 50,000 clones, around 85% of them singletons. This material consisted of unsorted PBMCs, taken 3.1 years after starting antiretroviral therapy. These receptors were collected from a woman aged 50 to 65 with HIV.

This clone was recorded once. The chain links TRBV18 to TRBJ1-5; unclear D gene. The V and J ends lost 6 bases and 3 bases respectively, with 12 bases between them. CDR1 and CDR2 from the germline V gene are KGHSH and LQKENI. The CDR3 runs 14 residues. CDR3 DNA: TGTGCCAGCTCCCCAAACAGTATCAATCAGCCCCAGCATTTT. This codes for CASSPNSINQPQHF.

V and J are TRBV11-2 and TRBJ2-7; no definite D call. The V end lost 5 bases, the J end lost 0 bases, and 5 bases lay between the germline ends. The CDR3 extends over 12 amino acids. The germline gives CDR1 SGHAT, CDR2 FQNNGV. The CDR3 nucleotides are TGTGCCAGCAGCCCGAGCTCCTACGAGCAGTACTTC. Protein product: CASSPSSYEQYF.

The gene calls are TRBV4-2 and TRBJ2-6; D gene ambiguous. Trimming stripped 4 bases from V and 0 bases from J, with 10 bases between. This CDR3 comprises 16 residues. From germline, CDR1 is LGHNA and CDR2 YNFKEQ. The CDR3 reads CASSRDESSGANVLTF. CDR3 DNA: TGTGCCAGCAGCCGAGATGAGAGCTCTGGGGCCAACGTCCTGACTTTC.

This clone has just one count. The CDR3 spells CASSPRRNIRDRGIYEQYF. As DNA, the CDR3 is TGTGCCAGCAGCCCACGACGAAATATCCGGGACAGGGGCATCTACGAGCAGTACTTC. The rearrangement uses TRBV7-9 and TRBJ2-7; 10 positions match TRBD1. The CDR3 length is 19 residues. V was pared by 5 bases and J by 3 bases, with 19 bases of the junction left unmatched. CDR1 SEHNR and CDR2 FQNEAQ come from the germline V gene (reference sequence).

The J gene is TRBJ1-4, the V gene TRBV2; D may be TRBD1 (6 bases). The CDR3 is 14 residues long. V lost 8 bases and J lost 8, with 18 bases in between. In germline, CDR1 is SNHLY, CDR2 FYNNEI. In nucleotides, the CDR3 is TGTGCCAGCGGCCGTCGACAGGCTCGAGAAAAACTGTTTTTT. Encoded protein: CASGRRQAREKLFF.

CDR3 bases: TGTGCCAGTAGTATAGATGGGGACAGAGCCTACGAGCAGTACTTC. Its protein product is CASSIDGDRAYEQYF. This rearrangement joins TRBV19 to TRBJ2-7; 7 positions match TRBD1. Germline V gives CDR1 LNHDA, CDR2 SQIVND (reference sequence). J gave up 2 bases and V 0 bases, and 4 bases lay outside the gene matches. CDR3 length equals 15 residues.

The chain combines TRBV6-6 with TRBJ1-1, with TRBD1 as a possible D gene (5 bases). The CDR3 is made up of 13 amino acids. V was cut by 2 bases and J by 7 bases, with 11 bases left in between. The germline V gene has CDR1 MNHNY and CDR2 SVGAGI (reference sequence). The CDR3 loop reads CASSYAQGNEAFF. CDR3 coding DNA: TGTGCCAGCAGTTACGCCCAGGGTAATGAAGCTTTCTTT.

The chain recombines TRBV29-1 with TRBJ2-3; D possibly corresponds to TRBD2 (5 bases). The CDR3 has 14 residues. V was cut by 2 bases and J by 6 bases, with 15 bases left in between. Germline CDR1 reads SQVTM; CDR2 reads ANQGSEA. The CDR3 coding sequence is TGCAGCGTTGAATCATACGGGATGCGGGATACGCAGTATTTT. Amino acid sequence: CSVESYGMRDTQYF.

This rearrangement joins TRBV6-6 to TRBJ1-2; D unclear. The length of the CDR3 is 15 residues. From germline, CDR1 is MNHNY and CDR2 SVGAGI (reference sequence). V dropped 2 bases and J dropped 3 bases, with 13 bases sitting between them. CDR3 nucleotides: TGTGCCAGCAGTTACCCCCGCGGGGAGGACTATGGCTACACCTTC. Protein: CASSYPRGEDYGYTF.

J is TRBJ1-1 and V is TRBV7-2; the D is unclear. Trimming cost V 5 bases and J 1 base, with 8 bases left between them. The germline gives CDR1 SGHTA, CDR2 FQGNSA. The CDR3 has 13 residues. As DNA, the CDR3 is TGTGCCAGCAGCCGGACGGGGAACACTGAAGCTTTCTTT. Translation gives CASSRTGNTEAFF.

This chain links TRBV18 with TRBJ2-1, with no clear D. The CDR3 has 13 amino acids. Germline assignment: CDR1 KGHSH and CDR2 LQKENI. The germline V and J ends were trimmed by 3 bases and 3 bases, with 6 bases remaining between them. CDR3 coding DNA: TGTGCCAGCTCACCGAGCCGCTACAATGAGCAGTTCTTC. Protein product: CASSPSRYNEQFF.

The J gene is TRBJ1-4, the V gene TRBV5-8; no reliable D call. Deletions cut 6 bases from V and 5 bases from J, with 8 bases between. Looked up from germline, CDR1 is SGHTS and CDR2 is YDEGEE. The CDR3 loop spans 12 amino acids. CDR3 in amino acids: CASTNRNEKLFF. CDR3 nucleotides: TGTGCCAGCACCAACCGAAATGAAAAACTGTTTTTT.

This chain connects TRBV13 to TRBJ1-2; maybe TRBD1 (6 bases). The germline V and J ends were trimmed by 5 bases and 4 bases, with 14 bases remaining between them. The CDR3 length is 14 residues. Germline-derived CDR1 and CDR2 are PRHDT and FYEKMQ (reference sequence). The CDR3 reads CASSHQQGIYGYTF. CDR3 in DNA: TGTGCCAGCAGCCACCAACAGGGAATCTATGGCTACACCTTC.

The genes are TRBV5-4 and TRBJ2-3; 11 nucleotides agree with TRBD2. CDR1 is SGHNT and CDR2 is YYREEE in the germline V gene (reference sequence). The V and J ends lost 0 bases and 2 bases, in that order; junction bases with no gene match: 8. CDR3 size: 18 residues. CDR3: CASSLASGGQTPTDTQYF. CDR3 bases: TGTGCCAGCAGCTTGGCTAGCGGGGGGCAAACACCCACAGATACGCAGTATTTT.

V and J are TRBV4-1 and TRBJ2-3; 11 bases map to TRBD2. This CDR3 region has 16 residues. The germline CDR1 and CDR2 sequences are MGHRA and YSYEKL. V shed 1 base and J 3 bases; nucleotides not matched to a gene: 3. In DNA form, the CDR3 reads TGCGCCAGCAGCCAAGGCCTAGCGGGGGGAACAGATACGCAGTATTTT. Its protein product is CASSQGLAGGTDTQYF.

CDR3 DNA: TGTGCCAGCAGGTCGACAGGGAGCACAGATACGCAGTATTTT. As protein: CASRSTGSTDTQYF. The chain links TRBV6-5 to TRBJ2-3; 7 bases align to TRBD1. The CDR3 runs 14 residues. V gave up 6 bases and J gave up 0 bases; unmatched junction bases: 3. In germline, CDR1 is MNHEY, CDR2 SVGAGI.

This CDR3 is CASSPGTSSGNTIYF. The CDR3 bases are TGTGCCAGCAGCCCGGGGACCAGCTCTGGAAACACCATATATTTT. The chain employs TRBV13 and TRBJ1-3, with TRBD1 as a possible D gene (5 bases). CDR1 is PRHDT, CDR2 FYEKMQ, per germline (reference sequence). The CDR3 totals 15 residues. The V and J ends lost 5 bases and 0 bases respectively, with 11 bases between them.

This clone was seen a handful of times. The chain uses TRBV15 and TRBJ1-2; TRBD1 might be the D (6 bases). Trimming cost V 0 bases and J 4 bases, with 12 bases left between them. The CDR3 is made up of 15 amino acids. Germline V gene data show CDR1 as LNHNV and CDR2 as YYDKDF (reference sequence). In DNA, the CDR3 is TGTGCCACCAGCAGAGATGGTACAGGGACCTATGGCTACACCTTC. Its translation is CATSRDGTGTYGYTF.

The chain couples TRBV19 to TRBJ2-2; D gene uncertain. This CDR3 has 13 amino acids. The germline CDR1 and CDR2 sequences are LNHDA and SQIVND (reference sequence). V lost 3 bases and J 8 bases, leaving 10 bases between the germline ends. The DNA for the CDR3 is TGTGCCAGTAGTATCGGATTCCAAGGGGAGCTGTTTTTT. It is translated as CASSIGFQGELFF.

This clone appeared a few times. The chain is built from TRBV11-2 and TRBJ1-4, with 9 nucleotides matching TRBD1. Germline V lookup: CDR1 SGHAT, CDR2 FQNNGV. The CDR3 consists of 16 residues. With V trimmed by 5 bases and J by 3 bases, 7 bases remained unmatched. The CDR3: CASSPRTGVANEKLFF. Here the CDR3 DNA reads TGTGCCAGCAGCCCCAGGACAGGGGTAGCTAATGAAAAACTGTTTTTT.

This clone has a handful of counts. The CDR3 DNA follows: TGTGCCACCCACGGAGCGGGGGGGGATAATGAGCAGTTCTTC. It yields the protein CATHGAGGDNEQFF. The chain couples TRBV27 to TRBJ2-1, with TRBD2 matching 10 bases. CDR1 and CDR2 from the germline V gene are MNHEY and SMNVEV (reference sequence). V lost 10 bases, J lost 7 bases, and 10 bases stayed unmatched. CDR3 size: 14 residues.